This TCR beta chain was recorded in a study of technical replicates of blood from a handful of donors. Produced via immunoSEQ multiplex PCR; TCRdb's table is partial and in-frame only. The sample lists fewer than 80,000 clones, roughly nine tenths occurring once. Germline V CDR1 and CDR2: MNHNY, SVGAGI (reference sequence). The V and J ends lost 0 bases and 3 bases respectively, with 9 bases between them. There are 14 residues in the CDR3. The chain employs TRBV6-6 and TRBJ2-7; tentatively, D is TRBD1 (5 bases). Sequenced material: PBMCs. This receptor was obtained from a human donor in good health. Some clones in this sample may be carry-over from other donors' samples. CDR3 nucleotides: TGTGCCAGCAGTTACTCGATGCAGGGCTACGAGCAGTACTTC. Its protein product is CASSYSMQGYEQYF.